What follows are 27 T cell receptor beta chains derived from one specimen sequenced in a study of CD8+CD57+ T cells in acquired aplastic anemia. TCR beta VDJ and CDR3 were profiled, and genomic DNA was the template. TCRdb reprocessed the reads via MiXCR and lists one record per CDR3 protein. The profile shows 150,000 to 200,000 distinct CDR3 sequences, about three fifths of them singletons. Sequencing used sorted CD4+, CD8+, or CD8+CD57+ T cells (not recorded which) from PBMCs. These receptors were collected from a human donor with severe aplastic anemia or a healthy control (not recorded which).

The chain recombines TRBV7-6 with TRBJ1-1; tentative D call: TRBD1 (5 bases). Germline V gives CDR1 SGHVS, CDR2 FNYEAQ. CDR3 length: 17 amino acids. V was cut by 1 base and J by 0 bases, with 15 bases left in between. The CDR3: CASSLDWGDGMNTEAFF. The CDR3, as DNA: TGTGCCAGCAGCTTAGATTGGGGGGACGGAATGAACACTGAAGCTTTCTTT.

A single count supports this clonotype. This chain uses TRBV15 with TRBJ1-4; D is ambiguous. The V gene lost 3 bases and the J gene lost 7 bases, with 12 bases spanning the gap. Looked up from germline, CDR1 is LNHNV and CDR2 is YYDKDF (reference sequence). The CDR3 runs 14 residues. This CDR3 is CATSSEVGFEKLFF. The CDR3 DNA is TGTGCCACCAGCAGCGAAGTGGGTTTTGAAAAACTGTTTTTT.

This clonotype was found many times. The V gene is TRBV6-4, the J gene TRBJ2-2; D remains ambiguous. The CDR3 length is 13 residues. Germline V gives CDR1 MRHNA, CDR2 SNTAGT. The V end was cut by 2 bases, the J end by 3 bases, with 4 bases between. The CDR3 protein is CASSDRDTGELFF. CDR3 in DNA: TGTGCCAGCAGTGACAGGGACACCGGGGAGCTGTTTTTT.

The chain is built from TRBV10-3 and TRBJ2-7; tentative D call: TRBD1 (5 bases). V lost 2 bases to trimming and J lost 2 bases, with 7 bases between them. The CDR3 runs to 13 residues. CDR1 is ENHRY, CDR2 SYGVKD, per germline. CDR3 coding DNA: TGTGCCATCAGTGAGCAGGGTGCCTACGAGCAGTACTTC. This encodes CAISEQGAYEQYF.

This chain joins TRBV25-1 and TRBJ1-2; the D gene is possibly TRBD1 (5 bases). Trimming left V 8 bases short and J 10 bases short, with 17 bases between. This CDR3 spans 12 amino acids. Germline loops: CDR1 MGHDK, CDR2 SYGVNS. The CDR3 region is CASVDGGSDYTF. Here the CDR3 DNA reads TGTGCCAGCGTCGACGGGGGAAGCGACTACACCTTC.

The chain has TRBV20-1 and TRBJ1-5, with D maybe TRBD1 (5 bases). Germline CDR1 is DFQATT and CDR2 is SNEGSKA (reference sequence). This CDR3 is 16 amino acids long. The germline V and J ends were trimmed by 6 bases and 6 bases, with 24 bases remaining between them. DNA for the CDR3: TGCAGTGCCGCGGGACTAGATGGGCCAAACATTCAGCCCCAGCATTTT. Amino acid sequence: CSAAGLDGPNIQPQHF.

The rearrangement joins TRBV29-1 to TRBJ2-7, with 7 bases that match TRBD1. CDR3 length equals 12 residues. Germline CDR1 and CDR2: SQVTM and ANQGSEA. V was pared by 8 bases and J by 4 bases, with 8 bases of the junction left unmatched. The CDR3 bases are TGCAGCAGCTGGTCGACAGGGTACGAGCAGTACTTC. This gives the protein CSSWSTGYEQYF.

This clonotype has more than one count but fewer than ten. The rearrangement links TRBV10-3 to TRBJ1-3; the match to TRBD1 covers 9 bases. The CDR3 has 19 residues. The junction had 15 bases not matched to a gene; V was cut back by 6 bases and J by 0 bases. CDR1 ENHRY and CDR2 SYGVKD come from the germline V gene. The CDR3 nucleotides are TGTGCCATCAGGGGGATGGGACAGGGCACCGGTAGCTCTGGAAACACCATATATTTT. Protein product: CAIRGMGQGTGSSGNTIYF.

In its sample, this clonotype was seen many times. The rearrangement uses TRBV9 and TRBJ2-5, with D hard to call. From germline, CDR1 is SGDLS and CDR2 YYNGEE. The V end was cut by 3 bases, the J end by 4 bases, with 4 bases between. The CDR3 covers 11 residues. Here the CDR3 DNA reads TGTGCCAGCAGCGAGGGAGAGACCCAGTACTTC. Translating it yields CASSEGETQYF.

The chain combines TRBV7-4 with TRBJ2-1, with D maybe TRBD1 (6 bases). The germline V gene has CDR1 SGHVT and CDR2 SQSDAQ. Trimming left V 5 bases short and J 1 base short, with 12 bases between. The CDR3 extends over 15 amino acids. The DNA of the CDR3 is TGTGCCAGCAGCCCGGGGACATTTTCCTACAATGAGCAGTTCTTC. This sequence encodes CASSPGTFSYNEQFF. The variable domain in full, completed from reference TRBV7-4 and TRBJ2-1, reads GAGVSQSPRYKVAKRGRDVALRCDSISGHVTLYWYRQTLGQGSEVLTYSQSDAQRDKSGRPSGRFSAERPERSVSTLKIQRTEQGDSAVYLCASSPGTFSYNEQFFGPGTRLTVL.

This clonotype turned up a few times. This chain joins TRBV15 and TRBJ2-3; 11 nucleotides match TRBD2. In germline, CDR1 is LNHNV, CDR2 YYDKDF (reference sequence). This CDR3 spans 15 amino acids. V shed 6 bases, J shed 6 bases, and the junction held 8 bases outside the gene matches. CDR3 DNA: TGTGCCACCAGAGGGCTAGCGGGAGGTCTCGATACGCAGTATTTT. It is translated as CATRGLAGGLDTQYF.

The chain links TRBV4-3 to TRBJ1-4, with 7 bases lining up with TRBD1. Germline loops: CDR1 LGHNA, CDR2 YSLEER. This CDR3 has 16 residues. V was pared by 1 base and J by 3 bases, with 5 bases of the junction left unmatched. The CDR3 DNA reads as TGCGCCAGCAGCCAAGGGGCGCAGGGGGCTAATGAAAAACTGTTTTTT. It yields the protein CASSQGAQGANEKLFF.

V and J are TRBV20-1 and TRBJ2-5; 7 nucleotides align to TRBD2. V lost 0 bases to trimming and J lost 3 bases; unmatched junction nucleotides: 7. Germline CDR1 DFQATT, CDR2 SNEGSKA (reference sequence). CDR3 length: 15 amino acids. CDR3 DNA: TGCAGTGCTAGAGATGGGGCAGGGAGGGAAGAGACCCAGTACTTC. It yields the protein CSARDGAGREETQYF.

The chain employs TRBV15 and TRBJ2-7; possibly TRBD1 for D (6 bases). CDR3 length equals 14 residues. Trimming left V 0 bases short and J 3 bases short, with 9 bases between. Germline V CDR1 and CDR2: LNHNV, YYDKDF (reference sequence). The CDR3 region is CATSRDVGGYEQYF. The CDR3 DNA reads as TGTGCCACCAGCAGAGATGTAGGGGGCTACGAGCAGTACTTC. The full variable domain, with the rest looked up from reference TRBV15 and TRBJ2-7, is DAMVIQNPRYQVTQFGKPVTLSCSQTLNHNVMYWYQQKSSQAPKLLFHYYDKDFNNEADTPDNFQSRRPNTSFCFLDIRSPGLGDTAMYLCATSRDVGGYEQYFGPGTRLTVT.

The CDR3 here is CASSALGTDEQYF. Here the CDR3 DNA reads TGTGCCAGCAGCGCGCTCGGGACAGACGAGCAGTACTTC. The chain combines TRBV9 with TRBJ2-7; 7 nucleotides agree with TRBD1. This CDR3 is built from 13 residues. The V and J ends lost 3 bases and 5 bases, in that order; junction bases with no gene match: 5. CDR1 and CDR2 from the germline V gene are SGDLS and YYNGEE.

This chain joins TRBV5-4 and TRBJ2-6; TRBD1 matches at 7 bases. Germline CDR1 reads SGHNT; CDR2 reads YYREEE (reference sequence). The CDR3 covers 17 residues. J was trimmed by 3 bases and V by 4 bases; bases with no gene match: 10. DNA of the CDR3: TGTGCCAGCAGCCAAGAGGGGGCTCGGGGTGGGGCCAACGTCCTGACTTTC. Amino acid sequence: CASSQEGARGGANVLTF.

This chain joins TRBV5-8 and TRBJ2-7, with D tentatively TRBD1 or TRBD2 (5 bases each). Germline lookup yields CDR1 SGHTS and CDR2 YDEGEE. V shed 7 bases and J shed 3 bases, with 17 bases lying between them. The CDR3 runs to 14 residues. CDR3 residues: CASPVGTLVYEQYF. DNA of the CDR3: TGTGCCAGCCCGGTAGGGACGCTGGTCTACGAGCAGTACTTC. The entire variable domain, with the rest obtained from reference TRBV5-8 and TRBJ2-7, is as follows: EAGVTQSPTHLIKTRGQQATLRCSPISGHTSVYWYQQALGLGLQFLLWYDEGEERNRGNFPPRFSGRQFPNYSSELNVNALELEDSALYLCASPVGTLVYEQYFGPGTRLTVT.

The chain has TRBV24-1 and TRBJ1-2; the match to TRBD1 covers 8 bases. The CDR3 covers 14 residues. The germline V gene encodes CDR1 KGHDR and CDR2 SFDVKD. V shed 3 bases and J 6 bases; nucleotides not matched to a gene: 5. The CDR3 here is CATSDVDRVDGYTF. The CDR3 bases are TGTGCCACCAGTGATGTGGACAGGGTGGATGGCTACACCTTC.

This rearrangement joins TRBV7-9 to TRBJ2-7; D uncertain. Deletions cut 5 bases from V and 2 bases from J, with 13 bases between. Germline V gene sequence: CDR1 SEHNR, CDR2 FQNEAQ (reference sequence). The CDR3 length is 14 residues. CDR3 sequence (DNA): TGTGCCAGCAGCGTTCATAGCTTCCCCTACGAGCAGTACTTC. Translated: CASSVHSFPYEQYF.

This clonotype has at least ten counts. The chain has TRBV7-9 and TRBJ1-2; the D is unclear. The CDR3 runs 10 residues. CDR1 and CDR2 from the germline V gene are SEHNR and FQNEAQ (reference sequence). Trimming pared 6 bases from V and 10 bases from J, leaving 9 bases between. The CDR3 DNA reads as TGTGCCAGCAGGGAGATCGCCTACACCTTC. It yields the protein CASREIAYTF.

The chain combines TRBV29-1 with TRBJ2-7; 10 bases are shared with TRBD2. The CDR3 has 16 amino acids. V shed 6 bases, J shed 3 bases, and the junction held 14 bases outside the gene matches. The germline V gene has CDR1 SQVTM and CDR2 ANQGSEA. The CDR3 is CSVKLGLAGDFYEQYF. The CDR3 region has the DNA TGCAGCGTCAAACTGGGGCTAGCGGGAGATTTCTACGAGCAGTACTTC.

This clonotype came up many times. The chain has TRBV20-1 and TRBJ2-7; D is possibly TRBD1 (6 bases). The CDR3 runs to 15 residues. Germline loops: CDR1 DFQATT, CDR2 SNEGSKA (reference sequence). Between the trimmed V and J ends, which lost 1 base and 0 bases, there was a span of 13 bases. The CDR3 reads CSARVLGQISYEQYF. The CDR3 region has the DNA TGCAGTGCTAGAGTCTTAGGACAGATCTCCTACGAGCAGTACTTC.

This chain joins TRBV7-9 and TRBJ2-3; TRBD2 might be the D (5 bases). CDR1 is SEHNR, CDR2 FQNEAQ, per germline (reference sequence). Trimming left V 3 bases short and J 5 bases short, with 15 bases between. This CDR3 has 15 residues. Here the CDR3 DNA reads TGTGCCAGCAGCTTCCAGGCTGACCGGGGAGATACGCAGTATTTT. Its protein product is CASSFQADRGDTQYF.

CDR3 amino acids: CAIRDSSLNEQFF. The DNA for the CDR3 is TGTGCCATCCGGGACTCGTCCCTCAATGAGCAGTTCTTC. The chain couples TRBV10-3 to TRBJ2-1; weak D call: TRBD2 (6 bases). The CDR3 totals 13 residues. Germline V gene sequence: CDR1 ENHRY, CDR2 SYGVKD. V was trimmed by 8 bases and J by 6 bases, leaving 14 bases between them.

The CDR3 protein is CASSVKRGCANTGELFF. The CDR3 bases are TGTGCCAGCAGCGTAAAGCGGGGCTGTGCGAACACCGGGGAGCTGTTTTTT. V gene TRBV9 combines with J gene TRBJ2-2; 7 positions match TRBD2. This CDR3 spans 17 amino acids. CDR1 is SGDLS, CDR2 YYNGEE, per germline. J was trimmed by 0 bases and V by 1 base; bases with no gene match: 6.

The sample holds many counts of this clonotype. A junction end diverges from the germline sequence, so it may reflect a read error. The chain carries TRBV7-7 and TRBJ1-3; 7 bases map to TRBD1. CDR1 and CDR2 (germline): SSHAT, FNYEAQ (reference sequence). This CDR3 region has 15 residues. Written as DNA, the CDR3 is TGTGCTAGCAGCTTAGAGACAGGGCCTGGAAACACCATATATTTT. Its protein is CASSLETGPGNTIYF.

The chain links TRBV20-1 to TRBJ2-3, with D possibly matching TRBD1 (7 bases). Trimming stripped 0 bases from V and 6 bases from J, with 16 bases between. There are 15 residues in the CDR3. Germline CDR1 and CDR2: DFQATT and SNEGSKA (reference sequence). The CDR3 DNA is TGCAGTGCTAGAGATTATGGCAGGGGGGAGGATACGCAGTATTTT. Translated, it gives CSARDYGRGEDTQYF.